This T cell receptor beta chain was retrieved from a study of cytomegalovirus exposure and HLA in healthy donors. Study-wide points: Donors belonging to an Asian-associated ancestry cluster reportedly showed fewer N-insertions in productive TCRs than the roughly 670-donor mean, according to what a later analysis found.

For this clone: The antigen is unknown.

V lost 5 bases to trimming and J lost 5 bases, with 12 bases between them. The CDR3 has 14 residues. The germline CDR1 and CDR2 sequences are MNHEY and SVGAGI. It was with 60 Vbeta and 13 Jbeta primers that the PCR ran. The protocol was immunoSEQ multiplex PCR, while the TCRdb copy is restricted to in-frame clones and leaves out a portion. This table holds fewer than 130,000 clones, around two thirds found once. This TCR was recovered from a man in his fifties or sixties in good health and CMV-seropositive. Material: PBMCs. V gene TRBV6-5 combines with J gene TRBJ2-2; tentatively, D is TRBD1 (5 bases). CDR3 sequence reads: CASSQSRVTGELFF. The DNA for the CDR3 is TGTGCCAGCAGTCAATCCAGGGTTACCGGGGAGCTGTTTTTT.